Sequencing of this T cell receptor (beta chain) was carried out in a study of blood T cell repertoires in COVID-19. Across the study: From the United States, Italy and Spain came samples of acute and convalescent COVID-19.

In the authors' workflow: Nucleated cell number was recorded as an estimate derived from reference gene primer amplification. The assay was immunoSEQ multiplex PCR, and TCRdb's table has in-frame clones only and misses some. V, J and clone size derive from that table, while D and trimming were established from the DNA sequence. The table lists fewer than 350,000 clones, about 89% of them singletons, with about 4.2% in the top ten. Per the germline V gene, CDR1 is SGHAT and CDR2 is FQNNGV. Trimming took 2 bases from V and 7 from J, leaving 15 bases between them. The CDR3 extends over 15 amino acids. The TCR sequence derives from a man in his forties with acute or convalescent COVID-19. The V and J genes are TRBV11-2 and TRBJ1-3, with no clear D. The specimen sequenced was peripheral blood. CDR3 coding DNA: TGTGCCAGCAGCTTATATGCGGCATCGTTGAACACCATATATTTT. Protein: CASSLYAASLNTIYF.